Each of the 2 T cell receptor beta chains below was sequenced from the same sample in a study of blood T cell repertoires in COVID-19. Libraries were prepared by immunoSEQ multiplex PCR; TCRdb keeps only in-frame clonotypes and omits some of them. The table has about 65,000 clones, about 93% seen once; the top ten hold approximately 2.9%. Sequenced material: peripheral blood. Every receptor here comes from a man in his 70s with active COVID-19.

The gene calls are TRBV5-1 and TRBJ2-3, with TRBD1 as a possible D gene (6 bases). CDR3 length: 16 amino acids. V was trimmed by 4 bases and J by 1 base, leaving 16 bases between them. CDR1 and CDR2 (germline): SGHRS, YFSETQ. The CDR3 DNA follows: TGCGCCAGCAGCCTAACAGGGTTCCAGGGCACAGATACGCAGTATTTT. Translating gives CASSLTGFQGTDTQYF.

V and J are TRBV4-3 and TRBJ2-6; D is undetermined. This CDR3 is built from 14 residues. CDR1 is LGHNA and CDR2 is YSLEER in the germline V gene. The V end was cut by 8 bases, the J end by 0 bases, with 8 bases between. CDR3 in DNA: TGCGCCAGCTCTCCCGGCTCTGGGGCCAACGTCCTGACTTTC. Its translation is CASSPGSGANVLTF.